Listed below are T cell receptor beta chains from one sample, sequenced in a study of OX40 agonist ivuxolimab in advanced cancers. Some clones are missing from TCRdb's copy, which holds only in-frame ones; the method was immunoSEQ multiplex PCR. The sample has about 58,000 clones, approximately 91% seen once; the top ten hold approximately 0.8%. The material was CD4+ or CD8+ T cells sorted from blood, obtained in a trial of the OX40 agonist ivuxolimab. All receptors derive from an adult with an advanced solid tumor such as melanoma, head and neck, liver or kidney cancer. The CDR3 runs from the conserved cysteine through the conserved F or W. The order of the fields is J gene, clone size, V gene, D gene, CDR3 DNA, CDR3 protein. A D gene is named only where the DNA matches it firmly. Clone size is shown for a subset of rows, as once, few, many or a class of expanded clone.

TRBJ1-2,NA,TRBV4-3,NA,TGCGCCAGCAGCCAAGAAGGCAGGGAGGATGGCTACACCTTC,CASSQEGREDGYTF
TRBJ2-7,once,TRBV2,TRBD1,TGTGCCAGCACGGACAGGGGCCACTCAAGGGCCTACGAGCAGTACTTC,CASTDRGHSRAYEQYF
TRBJ2-7,NA,TRBV18,TRBD1,TGTGCCAGCTCACTATTCCCGGGACAGGAGCAGTACTTC,CASSLFPGQEQYF
TRBJ2-3,NA,TRBV28,NA,TGTGCCAGTGGGACGGAGCTCACAGATACGCAGTATTTT,CASGTELTDTQYF
TRBJ1-2,NA,TRBV5-5,TRBD1,TGTGCCAGCAGCTTGCTCACAGGGGACTATGGCTACACCTTC,CASSLLTGDYGYTF
TRBJ2-1,once,TRBV15,NA,TGTGCCACCAGCAGAGATAGGAGGGCTAGCACCTACAATGAGCAGTTCTTC,CATSRDRRASTYNEQFF
TRBJ1-1,NA,TRBV6-5,NA,TGTGCCAGCAGTTACCTAGGGAACACTGAAGCTTTCTTT,CASSYLGNTEAFF
TRBJ1-6,few,TRBV6-1,NA,TGTGCCAGCAGTGTCGGACAGTTTTATAATTCACCCCTCCACTTT,CASSVGQFYNSPLHF
TRBJ2-7,NA,TRBV9,TRBD1,TGTGCCAGCAGCCTAGGGGACAGGGGGGTTTACGAGCAGTACTTC,CASSLGDRGVYEQYF
TRBJ2-3,NA,TRBV11-3,TRBD2,TGTGCCAGCAGCCAGGGACTAGCTTCAGATACGCAGTATTTT,CASSQGLASDTQYF
TRBJ1-2,once,TRBV12-5,NA,TGTGCTAGTGGACTCCTTCCGGGAACCGGAGGCTACACCTTC,CASGLLPGTGGYTF
TRBJ1-4,once,TRBV7-2,TRBD1,TGTGCCAGCAGCTTAACAGGGGGGGCTAATGAAAAACTGTTTTTT,CASSLTGGANEKLFF
TRBJ2-2,NA,TRBV5-1,TRBD2,TGCGCCAGCAGCTTGATAGCGGGAGGATCCACCGGGGAGCTGTTTTTT,CASSLIAGGSTGELFF
TRBJ2-5,NA,TRBV15,TRBD1,TGTGCCACCAGCTCTCAGGAGACAGGGGGCGCGGAGACCCAGTACTTC,CATSSQETGGAETQYF
TRBJ2-7,NA,TRBV19,TRBD2,TGTGCCAGTAGTACCCAGGCGGGGGGGCGGTACGAGCAGTACTTC,CASSTQAGGRYEQYF
TRBJ1-5,NA,TRBV6-5,NA,TGTGCCAGCAGTCCTAGACTCAGCAATCAGCCCCAGCATTTT,CASSPRLSNQPQHF
TRBJ2-1,NA,TRBV13,NA,TGTGCCAGCAGCTTAGTGGTGGCAGGGGTGCAGTTCTTC,CASSLVVAGVQFF